The 30 T cell receptor beta chains reported below all come from one sample, sequenced in a study of shared clonotypes between healthy human individuals. Repertoires were generated with immunoSEQ multiplex PCR, while TCRdb's copy carries only in-frame clones and drops some. The profile shows hundreds of thousands of clones, about 85% of them singletons. The sample taken for sequencing was PBMCs. The receptors stem from a woman aged 40 to 50 in good health. Some clones in this sample may be carry-over from other donors' samples.

This clone was detected only a few times. The rearrangement links TRBV7-9 to TRBJ2-3; D is perhaps TRBD1 (6 bases). Trimming cost V 1 base and J 0 bases, with 8 bases left between them. Germline V gives CDR1 SEHNR, CDR2 FQNEAQ (reference sequence). The CDR3 has 15 residues. The CDR3 DNA reads TGTGCCAGCAGCTTAGGGCAGGGGAGCACAGATACGCAGTATTTT. It translates to CASSLGQGSTDTQYF.

The V and J genes are TRBV5-4 and TRBJ2-6; no definite D call. This CDR3 comprises 17 residues. Germline CDR1 SGHNT, CDR2 YYREEE (reference sequence). The V and J ends lost 0 bases and 0 bases respectively, with 10 bases between them. CDR3 nucleotide sequence: TGTGCCAGCAGCTTGGTGCAGGAAACCTCTGGGGCCAACGTCCTGACTTTC. Its protein is CASSLVQETSGANVLTF.

The chain combines TRBV27 with TRBJ2-7; no definite D call. Germline CDR1 and CDR2: MNHEY and SMNVEV (reference sequence). The V end was cut by 5 bases, the J end by 5 bases, with 16 bases between. This CDR3 contains 14 residues. Here the CDR3 reads CASSPSTPSNEQYF. CDR3 DNA: TGTGCCAGCAGTCCTTCGACACCCTCTAACGAGCAGTACTTC.

The chain combines TRBV15 with TRBJ2-5; 10 bases fit TRBD1. The J call may be incorrect, as the DNA end agrees better with TRBJ2-7. The CDR3 extends over 14 amino acids. Germline-derived CDR1 and CDR2 are LNHNV and YYDKDF (reference sequence). The CDR3 here is CATSSGQGAYEQYF. CDR3 nucleotide sequence: TGTGCCACCAGCAGTGGACAGGGGGCCTACGAGCAGTACTTC.

This rearrangement joins TRBV28 to TRBJ1-5, with unresolved D. V shed 1 base and J shed 2 bases, with 15 bases lying between them. CDR1 MDHEN and CDR2 SYDVKM come from the germline V gene. The length of the CDR3 is 17 residues. The CDR3 here is CASSLLAGSVGNQPQHF. Here the CDR3 DNA reads TGTGCCAGCAGTTTATTAGCGGGGTCCGTAGGCAATCAGCCCCAGCATTTT.

This clone appeared a single time. The chain carries TRBV6-5 and TRBJ2-3, with 11 bases that match TRBD2. Germline V CDR1 and CDR2: MNHEY, SVGAGI. Trimming cost V 0 bases and J 2 bases; bases outside gene matches: 1. The CDR3 is 16 amino acids. The CDR3 is CASSYSTSGNTDTQYF. DNA for the CDR3: TGTGCCAGCAGTTACTCGACTAGCGGGAACACAGATACGCAGTATTTT.

The chain recombines TRBV2 with TRBJ2-7; 7 bases map to TRBD2. CDR3 size: 15 residues. After removal of 1 base from V and 3 bases from J, the junction contained 6 bases not matched to a gene. The germline gives CDR1 SNHLY, CDR2 FYNNEI. The CDR3 is CASSEVASGFYEQYF. The CDR3 bases are TGTGCCAGCAGTGAAGTGGCTAGCGGTTTCTACGAGCAGTACTTC.

The rearrangement uses TRBV28 and TRBJ1-4; D may be TRBD1 (5 bases). The CDR3 runs to 15 residues. The ends were cut back, 6 bases at V and 4 bases at J, with 15 bases in the middle. Per germline, CDR1 MDHEN and CDR2 SYDVKM. CDR3 loop: CASSSTGTDNEKLFF. CDR3 nucleotides: TGTGCCAGCAGCTCAACCGGGACGGATAATGAAAAACTGTTTTTT.

This clone turned up a few times. The V gene is TRBV30, the J gene TRBJ1-4; the D is unclear. The CDR3 contains 14 residues. CDR1 and CDR2 (germline): GTSNPN, SVGIG (reference sequence). V lost 4 bases to trimming and J lost 4 bases, with 13 bases between them. CDR3 residues: CAWTRRERNEKLFF. The CDR3, as DNA: TGTGCCTGGACTCGACGGGAGCGTAATGAAAAACTGTTTTTT. Complete variable domain (other parts from reference TRBV30 and TRBJ1-4): SQTIHQWPATLVQPVGSPLSLECTVEGTSNPNLYWYRQAAGRGLQLLFYSVGIGQISSEVPQNLSASRPQDRQFILSSKKLLLSDSGFYLCAWTRRERNEKLFFGSGTQLSVL.

The chain is built from TRBV7-2 and TRBJ2-1; tentative D call: TRBD2 (5 bases). This CDR3 comprises 16 residues. The germline gives CDR1 SGHTA, CDR2 FQGNSA. Trimming pared 1 base from V and 0 bases from J, leaving 10 bases between. The CDR3 here is CASSLGLGSSYNEQFF. As DNA, the CDR3 is TGTGCCAGCAGCTTAGGCCTGGGGAGCTCCTACAATGAGCAGTTCTTC. The full variable domain, with the rest looked up from reference TRBV7-2 and TRBJ2-1, is GAGVSQSPSNKVTEKGKDVELRCDPISGHTALYWYRQSLGQGLEFLIYFQGNSAPDKSGLPSDRFSAERTGGSVSTLTIQRTQQEDSAVYLCASSLGLGSSYNEQFFGPGTRLTVL.

CDR3 residues: CAWSRFRAGELFF. For the CDR3, the DNA is TGTGCCTGGAGTCGCTTTCGGGCCGGGGAGCTGTTTTTT. This chain joins TRBV30 and TRBJ2-2; the D is unclear. Trimming cost V 2 bases and J 6 bases, with 10 bases left between them. The CDR3 extends over 13 amino acids. Germline values: CDR1 GTSNPN, CDR2 SVGIG (reference sequence).

The CDR3 coding sequence is TGTGCCAGCAGCTTATCTCGGAGCTCCTACAATGAGCAGTTCTTC. Translation gives CASSLSRSSYNEQFF. The chain combines TRBV7-9 with TRBJ2-1; D remains ambiguous. CDR3 size: 15 residues. From germline, CDR1 is SEHNR and CDR2 FQNEAQ (reference sequence). V was cut by 2 bases and J by 0 bases, with 8 bases left in between.

The chain recombines TRBV28 with TRBJ1-2, with 7 bases fitting TRBD1. Germline assignment: CDR1 MDHEN and CDR2 SYDVKM. J lost 1 base, V lost 5 bases, and 4 bases had no gene match. CDR3 size: 14 residues. Written as DNA, the CDR3 is TGTGCCAGCAGTGCAGGGGGAAGTAACTATGGCTACACCTTC. This encodes CASSAGGSNYGYTF.

The chain couples TRBV5-4 to TRBJ2-1; 13 bases match TRBD2. Unmatched junction bases numbered 7, after V lost 1 base and J lost 9 bases. The CDR3 covers 16 residues. Germline-derived CDR1 and CDR2 are SGHNT and YYREEE (reference sequence). The CDR3 is CASSLPGLAGASEQFF. Written as DNA, the CDR3 is TGTGCCAGCAGCTTGCCCGGACTAGCGGGAGCGAGTGAGCAGTTCTTC.

Worth noting for this clone: The sample holds other DNA sequences that translate to the same CDR3. The chain employs TRBV6-5 and TRBJ1-1, with D tentatively TRBD1 (5 bases). The CDR3 consists of 14 residues. The V end was cut by 0 bases, the J end by 4 bases, with 9 bases between. Germline V gives CDR1 MNHEY, CDR2 SVGAGI. Here the CDR3 reads CASSYSGTRTEAFF. CDR3 sequence (DNA): TGTGCCAGCAGTTACTCTGGGACCCGCACTGAAGCTTTCTTT.

This rearrangement joins TRBV7-2 to TRBJ1-3; tentatively, D is TRBD1 (5 bases). This CDR3 has 14 residues. V was pared by 2 bases and J by 4 bases, with 9 bases between. Looked up from germline, CDR1 is SGHTA and CDR2 is FQGNSA. The CDR3 nucleotides are TGTGCCAGCAGCTTACTCGGGACCGGAAACACCATATATTTT. Residues: CASSLLGTGNTIYF.

There are a few counts of this clone. The chain couples TRBV28 to TRBJ1-2, with a tentative D call TRBD1 (6 bases). V was shortened by 10 bases and J by 1 base, with 16 bases between the two germline ends. Germline values: CDR1 MDHEN, CDR2 SYDVKM. CDR3 length equals 14 residues. CDR3 in DNA: TGTGCCACCAAGGGGGGCAGTAATAACTATGGCTACACCTTC. Translated: CATKGGSNNYGYTF.

This CDR3 reads CASSAPNGIRTEAFF. The CDR3 coding sequence is TGCGCCAGCAGCGCTCCGAATGGAATTCGGACTGAAGCTTTCTTT. The chain links TRBV5-1 to TRBJ1-1; D uncertain. Germline V gene sequence: CDR1 SGHRS, CDR2 YFSETQ. V dropped 4 bases and J dropped 5 bases, with 18 bases sitting between them. The CDR3 covers 15 residues.

The chain is built from TRBV30 and TRBJ2-3; TRBD2 matches at 14 bases. Trimming at V came to 3 bases and at J to 5 bases, leaving 4 bases not matched to a gene. The CDR3 consists of 15 residues. Germline V gene sequence: CDR1 GTSNPN, CDR2 SVGIG (reference sequence). CDR3 in DNA: TGTGCCTGGAGCGTGACTAGCGGGAGGGGAGATACGCAGTATTTT. This codes for CAWSVTSGRGDTQYF.

This clone was seen once. J is TRBJ2-6 and V is TRBV10-3; the D call may be TRBD1 or TRBD2 (5 bases each). The CDR3 totals 15 residues. V gave up 7 bases and J gave up 3 bases, with 13 bases separating them. Germline V lookup: CDR1 ENHRY, CDR2 SYGVKD. This CDR3 is CAITGDLGGANVLTF. In DNA, the CDR3 is TGTGCCATCACCGGGGACCTGGGTGGGGCCAACGTCCTGACTTTC.

V is TRBV7-2 and J is TRBJ2-2; the D is unclear. V lost 5 bases, J lost 3 bases, and 4 bases lay in between. The CDR3 covers 12 residues. Germline CDR1 and CDR2: SGHTA and FQGNSA. The CDR3 DNA follows: TGTGCCAGCAGCACCCACACCGGGGAGCTGTTTTTT. Encoded protein: CASSTHTGELFF.

This chain links TRBV7-9 with TRBJ2-3; D may be TRBD1 (5 bases). Between the trimmed V and J ends, which lost 5 bases and 2 bases, there was a span of 14 bases. The CDR3 runs to 15 residues. Germline CDR1 and CDR2: SEHNR and FQNEAQ (reference sequence). The chain's CDR3 is CASSPTLGATDTQYF. In nucleotides, the CDR3 is TGTGCCAGCAGCCCGACTCTAGGGGCCACAGATACGCAGTATTTT.

This clone was seen only a few times. The identical CDR3 is also encoded by other nucleotide sequences in the sample. CDR3 sequence (DNA): TGTGCCAGCAGCGTAGCAGGTAGCTACAATGAGCAGTTCTTC. Protein sequence: CASSVAGSYNEQFF. V and J are TRBV9 and TRBJ2-1, with unresolved D. CDR3 size: 14 residues. Trimming removed 0 bases at V and 3 bases at J, with 7 bases between. Germline CDR1 SGDLS, CDR2 YYNGEE.

On this clone: A read error may explain this, as a much larger clone is one base away. The chain uses TRBV30 and TRBJ2-7; D remains ambiguous. The germline V gene has CDR1 GTSNPN and CDR2 SVGIG (reference sequence). Deletions cut 5 bases from V and 2 bases from J, with 10 bases between. The CDR3 runs 12 residues. In DNA, the CDR3 is TGTGCCTGGGGTCGACACCCCTACGAGCAGTACTTC. Its protein is CAWGRHPYEQYF.

The chain combines TRBV10-1 with TRBJ2-2; 8 positions agree with TRBD2. The CDR3 length is 14 residues. The germline V gene encodes CDR1 WNHNN and CDR2 SYGVQD (reference sequence). The ends lost 6 bases at V and 6 bases at J; junction bases unmatched: 6. The CDR3 region is CASRGSGDAGELFF. Written as DNA, the CDR3 is TGCGCCAGCAGGGGTAGCGGGGACGCCGGGGAGCTGTTTTTT.

The V call is TRBV15, the J call TRBJ2-6, with D possibly matching TRBD1 (6 bases). V was trimmed by 2 bases and J by 1 base, leaving 6 bases between them. This CDR3 spans 15 amino acids. The germline V gene has CDR1 LNHNV and CDR2 YYDKDF (reference sequence). DNA for the CDR3: TGTGCCACCAGCAGAAGGGGGTCTGGGGCCAACGTCCTGACTTTC. Protein sequence: CATSRRGSGANVLTF.

This chain joins TRBV27 and TRBJ2-5; D is unresolved. CDR1 is MNHEY and CDR2 is SMNVEV in the germline V gene (reference sequence). Trimming left V 2 bases short and J 1 base short, with 14 bases between. This CDR3 is 16 amino acids long. CDR3 loop: CASSLNGLRTQETQYF. DNA of the CDR3: TGTGCCAGCAGTTTAAACGGGCTGAGGACCCAAGAGACCCAGTACTTC.

V gene TRBV28 combines with J gene TRBJ2-1; perhaps TRBD1 as D (8 bases). The germline V gene encodes CDR1 MDHEN and CDR2 SYDVKM. The CDR3 sequence is 14 residues long. V lost 6 bases and J 3 bases, leaving 12 bases between the germline ends. DNA of the CDR3: TGTGCCAGCAGACAGGGGGAGGGCTACAATGAGCAGTTCTTC. It encodes CASRQGEGYNEQFF.

The chain joins TRBV6-5 to TRBJ2-7; no definite D call. Trimming cost V 0 bases and J 0 bases, with 9 bases left between them. The CDR3 is 15 residues long. Per germline, CDR1 MNHEY and CDR2 SVGAGI. The CDR3 loop reads CASSYSWQSSYEQYF. DNA for the CDR3: TGTGCCAGCAGTTACTCGTGGCAGTCCTCCTACGAGCAGTACTTC.

The chain combines TRBV18 with TRBJ2-7; TRBD2 aligns across 13 bases. The germline gives CDR1 KGHSH, CDR2 LQKENI. The CDR3 runs 16 residues. Trimming removed 3 bases from V and 4 bases from J; junction bases left unmatched: 6. The CDR3 loop is CASSPGLAGVSYEQYF. The CDR3 coding sequence is TGTGCCAGCTCACCCGGACTAGCGGGAGTTTCTTACGAGCAGTACTTC. The full variable domain, in which reference TRBV18 and TRBJ2-7 provide the parts outside the CDR3, is NAGVMQNPRHLVRRRGQEARLRCSPMKGHSHVYWYRQLPEEGLKFMVYLQKENIIDESGMPKERFSAEFPKEGPSILRIQQVVRGDSAAYFCASSPGLAGVSYEQYFGPGTRLTVT.